The 7 T cell receptor beta chains presented below share a single source sample, sequenced in a study of T-cell reconstitution after alpha-beta-depleted transplantation in children. Unique molecular identifiers were incorporated during preparation of the TCRbeta library. TCRdb re-analysed the PCR reads in MiXCR, keeping a single row per CDR3 protein. The sample includes approximately 200,000 distinct CDR3 sequences, roughly 15% seen only once; the top ten take over 10%. Material: PBMCs from the stem cell graft donor, obtained from the stem cell graft. The receptors were sampled from a human donor who donated a stem cell graft to a child with acute lymphoblastic leukemia.

As concerns this clonotype: This may be a read error, as it is one base from a much larger clone. V and J are TRBV10-3 and TRBJ1-1; 10 bases are shared with TRBD1. The CDR3 runs 14 residues. Germline assignment: CDR1 ENHRY and CDR2 SYGVKD. CDR3 nucleotides: TGTGCCAGTAGACAGGGGGCCTTGGACACTGAACCTTTCTTT. It yields the protein CASRQGALDTEPFF.

This clonotype has just a few counts. V is TRBV7-8 and J is TRBJ2-7; 8 bases are a match to TRBD2. Trimming took 4 bases from V and 2 from J; bases not matched to a gene: 7. This CDR3 region has 15 residues. Germline V gene data show CDR1 as SGHVS and CDR2 as FQNEAQ. CDR3 region: CASSSGRDPPYEQYF. DNA for the CDR3: TGTGCCAGCAGCTCCGGGAGGGACCCTCCCTACGAGCAGTACTTC.

This clonotype was found many times. The V gene is TRBV29-1, the J gene TRBJ1-1, with TRBD1 matching 9 bases. CDR1 is SQVTM, CDR2 ANQGSEA, per germline. The CDR3 is made up of 10 amino acids. Losses at the gene ends were 5 bases for V and 10 bases for J; bases not matched to a gene: 2. The CDR3 is CSVSGQGAFF. DNA for the CDR3: TGCAGCGTTTCGGGACAGGGAGCTTTCTTT.

Many counts were recorded for this clonotype. This chain links TRBV7-2 with TRBJ1-5; 9 bases match TRBD1. This CDR3 spans 14 amino acids. Germline CDR1 SGHTA, CDR2 FQGNSA. Trimming at V came to 4 bases and at J to 7 bases, leaving 5 bases not matched to a gene. CDR3 sequence: CASSSRQGGQPQHF. The CDR3, as DNA: TGTGCCAGCAGCTCCCGACAGGGGGGACAGCCCCAGCATTTT. The full variable domain, in which reference TRBV7-2 and TRBJ1-5 provide the parts outside the CDR3, is GAGVSQSPSNKVTEKGKDVELRCDPISGHTALYWYRQSLGQGLEFLIYFQGNSAPDKSGLPSDRFSAERTGGSVSTLTIQRTQQEDSAVYLCASSSRQGGQPQHFGDGTRLSIL.

The chain uses TRBV20-1 and TRBJ2-1, with a weak D call TRBD1 (5 bases). There are 12 residues in the CDR3. CDR1 DFQATT and CDR2 SNEGSKA come from the germline V gene (reference sequence). Trimming pared 7 bases from V and 6 bases from J, leaving 13 bases between. CDR3 sequence reads: CSVPGRVNEQFF. The CDR3 DNA sequence: TGCAGTGTCCCTGGCAGGGTCAATGAGCAGTTCTTC.

The table lists this clonotype with many counts. CDR3 loop: CASSLAFSRSGGTDTQYF. The CDR3 DNA reads as TGTGCCAGCAGTTTAGCCTTTTCCCGGTCGGGAGGGACAGATACGCAGTATTTT. The genes are TRBV12-3 or TRBV12-4 and TRBJ2-3, with 8 bases aligning to TRBD2. CDR3 length: 18 residues. With 0 bases clipped from V and 3 bases from J, the junction kept 11 bases outside the gene matches.

This chain links TRBV7-2 with TRBJ2-1, with D unresolved. CDR1 SGHTA and CDR2 FQGNSA come from the germline V gene. The CDR3 spans 15 residues. V was trimmed by 1 base and J by 8 bases, leaving 15 bases between them. The CDR3 DNA follows: TGTGCCAGCAGCTTAGTCGTTCGTTCGGGCGATGAGCAGTTCTTC. Its translation: CASSLVVRSGDEQFF.